These 21 T cell receptor beta chains originate from one sample sequenced in a study of breast tumors, draining lymph nodes, adjacent tissues. Breast cancer patients provided tissue from their axillary draining lymph nodes. TCRdb reprocessed the multiplex PCR reads with MiXCR, giving one entry per CDR3 protein. Of over 200,000 distinct CDR3 sequences in the sample, approximately 31% were seen once. The specimen was axillary lymph node tissue. The receptor source for this set is a female donor with breast cancer. Some clones in this sample may be carry-over from other donors' samples.

The sample holds many counts of this clonotype. The chain carries TRBV9 and TRBJ2-1; TRBD2 agrees at 12 bases. CDR1 is SGDLS, CDR2 YYNGEE, per germline. The CDR3 contains 14 residues. The V segment lost 0 bases and the J segment 9 bases; nucleotides outside the gene matches: 1. This CDR3 reads CASSVGTSGTEQFF. The CDR3 region has the DNA TGTGCCAGCAGCGTAGGGACTAGCGGGACTGAGCAGTTCTTC. Supplemented by reference TRBV9 and TRBJ2-1, the full variable domain reads DSGVTQTPKHLITATGQRVTLRCSPRSGDLSVYWYQQSLDQGLQFLIQYYNGEERAKGNILERFSAQQFPDLHSELNLSSLELGDSALYFCASSVGTSGTEQFFGPGTRLTVL.

This clonotype was seen ten or more times. The V call is TRBV6-1, the J call TRBJ2-3, with TRBD2 identical over 7 bases. The germline CDR1 and CDR2 sequences are MNHNS and SASEGT. CDR3 length equals 14 residues. The junction had 9 bases not matched to a gene; V was cut back by 7 bases and J by 5 bases. The CDR3 sequence: CASTGASGRDTQYF. The CDR3 nucleotides are TGTGCCAGCACTGGGGCTAGCGGCAGAGATACGCAGTATTTT.

This clonotype was recorded many times. The CDR3 DNA reads as TGTGCCAGCATGGAGGGTCGAGTGAGGAATGAGCAGTTCTTC. Protein product: CASMEGRVRNEQFF. This chain joins TRBV6-2 or TRBV6-3 and TRBJ2-1, with D maybe TRBD2 (6 bases). Per the germline V gene, CDR1 is MNHEY and CDR2 is SVGEGT. Deletions cut 7 bases from V and 7 bases from J, with 17 bases between. The CDR3 consists of 14 residues.

This clonotype was seen ten or more times. J is TRBJ1-6 and V is TRBV14; 10 bases agree with TRBD1. Looked up from germline, CDR1 is SGHDN and CDR2 is FVKESK. This CDR3 spans 16 amino acids. Unmatched junction bases numbered 6, after V lost 3 bases and J lost 7 bases. CDR3 residues: CASSQLTGGENSPLHF. The CDR3 coding sequence is TGTGCCAGCAGCCAGCTGACAGGGGGCGAGAATTCACCCCTCCACTTT.

In this sample, this clonotype turned up many times. The V and J genes are TRBV4-2 and TRBJ2-3; D not certain. V shed 0 bases and J shed 0 bases, with 10 bases lying between them. The V gene's germline CDR1 is LGHNA and CDR2 YNFKEQ. The CDR3 contains 16 residues. The CDR3 loop reads CASSQDGLTSTDTQYF. The CDR3 nucleotides are TGTGCCAGCAGCCAAGACGGGCTAACTAGCACAGATACGCAGTATTTT.

Comment on this clonotype: Possible read error: a much larger clone is one base away. The chain uses TRBV12-3 or TRBV12-4 and TRBJ1-1; D is unresolved. The CDR3 runs 14 residues. Deletions cut 4 bases from V and 5 bases from J, with 14 bases between. CDR3 protein: CASSSRGVRTEAFF. CDR3 sequence (DNA): TGTGCCAGCAGTTCCCGGGGTGTTCGGACTGAAGCTTTCTTT.

This clonotype was seen ten or more times. The rearrangement links TRBV9 to TRBJ2-7, with 9 bases fitting TRBD2. This CDR3 comprises 17 residues. CDR1 and CDR2 (germline): SGDLS, YYNGEE. With 0 bases clipped from V and 7 bases from J, the junction kept 14 bases outside the gene matches. CDR3 amino acids: CASSVDLRVAGDIEQYF. CDR3 DNA: TGTGCCAGCAGCGTAGACCTCCGTGTAGCGGGAGATATTGAGCAGTACTTC. Combining the CDR3 with reference TRBV9 and TRBJ2-7 gives the whole variable domain DSGVTQTPKHLITATGQRVTLRCSPRSGDLSVYWYQQSLDQGLQFLIQYYNGEERAKGNILERFSAQQFPDLHSELNLSSLELGDSALYFCASSVDLRVAGDIEQYFGPGTRLTVT.

About this clonotype itself: The DNA is left out, because the CDR3 cannot be placed on it with certainty; the CDR3 is given as TCRdb lists it. The J gene is TRBJ2-7, the V gene TRBV25-1; the DNA was not used to check the table's D call, TRBD1. CDR1 is MGHDK and CDR2 is SYGVNS in the germline V gene. The CDR3 is 14 residues long, ends included. CDR3 protein: CICSASGRAYEQYF.

As for this clonotype: A read error may explain this, as a much larger clone is one base away. V and J are TRBV6-1 and TRBJ1-5, with TRBD1 matching 8 bases. CDR1 and CDR2 (germline): MNHNS, SASEGT. Trimming took 11 bases from V and 11 from J; bases not matched to a gene: 20. This CDR3 region has 15 residues. CDR3 nucleotides: TGTGCCGGCACCCCGGGAGTGAGACAGGGGTCGACCCAGCATTTT. Encoded protein: CAGTPGVRQGSTQHF.

This clonotype was observed at least ten times. This chain links TRBV6-5 with TRBJ2-3, with 9 bases that match TRBD1. Germline V gives CDR1 MNHEY, CDR2 SVGAGI. This CDR3 has 14 amino acids. V lost 8 bases to trimming and J lost 1 base; unmatched junction nucleotides: 4. CDR3 sequence (DNA): TGTGCCAGCGGAAACAGGGGGCGCACAGATACGCAGTATTTT. It is translated as CASGNRGRTDTQYF.

This clonotype was recorded many times. The J gene is TRBJ2-1, the V gene TRBV6-6; D remains unclear. V was cut by 2 bases and J by 6 bases, with 8 bases left in between. CDR3 size: 13 residues. Per germline, CDR1 MNHNY and CDR2 SVGAGI (reference sequence). CDR3 coding DNA: TGTGCCAGCAGTTACCTAGGGTCCAATGAGCAGTTCTTC. Translating it yields CASSYLGSNEQFF.

This clonotype was recorded a few times. V is TRBV11-2 and J is TRBJ1-1, with 8 bases matching TRBD1. Germline V gene lookup returns CDR1 SGHAT and CDR2 FQNNGV. Trimming took 4 bases from V and 4 from J; bases not matched to a gene: 2. The CDR3 is 13 amino acids. CDR3 sequence (DNA): TGTGCCAGCAGCTACACAGGGGGCACTGAAGCTTTCTTT. It codes for CASSYTGGTEAFF.

A few counts support this clonotype. A much bigger clone sits one base away, suggesting this may be a read error. The chain employs TRBV6-4 and TRBJ2-7; D unresolved. Germline lookup yields CDR1 MRHNA and CDR2 SNTAGT. CDR3 length: 12 residues. Written as DNA, the CDR3 is TGTGCTAACTGCCGAAGCTACTACGAGCAGTACTTC. Translated, it gives CANCRSYYEQYF.

The V call is TRBV6-2 or TRBV6-3, the J call TRBJ2-1; D ambiguous. This CDR3 is 12 amino acids long. The V and J ends lost 11 bases and 7 bases respectively, with 15 bases between them. The germline CDR1 and CDR2 sequences are MNHEY and SVGEGT. The CDR3 reads CAVTGSRNEQFF. The CDR3 DNA reads TGTGCCGTAACGGGCAGTCGGAATGAGCAGTTCTTC.

A note on this clonotype: This clone may be a read error of a much larger clone one base away. The rearrangement uses TRBV6-5 and TRBJ2-7; D remains ambiguous. Germline values: CDR1 MNHEY, CDR2 SVGAGI. Between the trimmed V and J ends, which lost 7 bases and 2 bases, there was a span of 6 bases. This CDR3 contains 11 residues. Here the CDR3 DNA reads TGTGCCAGCAAGCGAGCCTACGAGCAGTACTTC. It codes for CASKRAYEQYF.

This clonotype occurred many times. The chain uses TRBV7-2 and TRBJ2-1; 13 nucleotides match TRBD2. Germline values: CDR1 SGHTA, CDR2 FQGNSA. The CDR3 has 15 amino acids. V lost 5 bases to trimming and J lost 7 bases; unmatched junction nucleotides: 5. Written as DNA, the CDR3 is TGTGCCAGCAGCGAGGGACTAGCGGGAAGGAATGAGCAGTTCTTC. It encodes CASSEGLAGRNEQFF.

This clonotype has at least ten counts. The rearrangement joins TRBV10-3 to TRBJ2-7; tentatively, D is TRBD2 (6 bases). Germline loops: CDR1 ENHRY, CDR2 SYGVKD. Trimming shortened V by 7 bases and J by 1 base, and 8 bases separated the two germline ends. This CDR3 is built from 12 residues. The CDR3 region has the DNA TGTGCCATCACTAGCGCTTCCTACGAGCAGTACTTC. Amino acid sequence: CAITSASYEQYF.

This clonotype came up many times. J is TRBJ2-5 and V is TRBV24-1; no clear D. The germline V gene encodes CDR1 KGHDR and CDR2 SFDVKD. The CDR3 extends over 14 amino acids. V was pared by 2 bases and J by 1 base, with 7 bases between. CDR3 region: CATSDSRPQETQYF. CDR3 sequence (DNA): TGTGCCACCAGTGATTCTCGGCCCCAAGAGACCCAGTACTTC.

About this clonotype itself: A read error may explain this, as a much larger clone is one base away. The rearrangement uses TRBV9 and TRBJ1-1; D may be TRBD1 (5 bases). CDR1 SGDLS and CDR2 YYNGEE come from the germline V gene. V was cut by 0 bases and J by 5 bases, with 5 bases left in between. CDR3 length: 12 amino acids. The CDR3 loop reads CASSVGGTEAFF. CDR3 in DNA: TGTGCCAGCAGCGTAGGGGGGACTGAAGCTTTCTTT.

This clonotype has a count of ten or more. The chain is built from TRBV27 and TRBJ2-2, with 8 bases lining up with TRBD1. This CDR3 contains 13 residues. After removal of 6 bases from V and 5 bases from J, the junction contained 2 bases not matched to a gene. Germline lookup yields CDR1 MNHEY and CDR2 SMNVEV (reference sequence). CDR3 sequence reads: CASSRQGTGELFF. In DNA, the CDR3 is TGTGCCAGCAGCCGACAGGGGACCGGGGAGCTGTTTTTT.

This clonotype was observed at least ten times. The gene calls are TRBV7-8 and TRBJ1-5; D call uncertain. V lost 2 bases and J 1 base, leaving 9 bases between the germline ends. The CDR3 runs to 15 residues. CDR1 and CDR2 (germline): SGHVS, FQNEAQ. CDR3 sequence (DNA): TGTGCCAGCAGCTTAAAGGCAGTGAGCAATCAGCCCCAGCATTTT. Translation: CASSLKAVSNQPQHF.